This T cell receptor beta chain emerged from a study of blood T cell repertoires in COVID-19. Across the whole study: Acute and convalescent COVID-19 samples came from the United States, Italy and Spain.

TCRdb's copy holds only in-frame clones and misses some; the assay was immunoSEQ multiplex PCR. The sample holds around 230,000 clones; over 80% are singletons and the top ten take approximately 2.6%. The TCR originated in a woman in her sixties or seventies with active or convalescent COVID-19. The sequencing sample was made of peripheral blood.

CDR3 protein: CASSLRGFPSRPQHF. The CDR3 DNA sequence: TGTGCCAGCAGCTTGCGGGGTTTTCCTTCGAGGCCCCAGCATTTT. The genes are TRBV5-6 and TRBJ1-5; no reliable D call. The length of the CDR3 is 15 residues. V was shortened by 1 base and J by 9 bases, with 17 bases between the two germline ends. CDR1 and CDR2 (germline): SGHDT, YYEEEE.